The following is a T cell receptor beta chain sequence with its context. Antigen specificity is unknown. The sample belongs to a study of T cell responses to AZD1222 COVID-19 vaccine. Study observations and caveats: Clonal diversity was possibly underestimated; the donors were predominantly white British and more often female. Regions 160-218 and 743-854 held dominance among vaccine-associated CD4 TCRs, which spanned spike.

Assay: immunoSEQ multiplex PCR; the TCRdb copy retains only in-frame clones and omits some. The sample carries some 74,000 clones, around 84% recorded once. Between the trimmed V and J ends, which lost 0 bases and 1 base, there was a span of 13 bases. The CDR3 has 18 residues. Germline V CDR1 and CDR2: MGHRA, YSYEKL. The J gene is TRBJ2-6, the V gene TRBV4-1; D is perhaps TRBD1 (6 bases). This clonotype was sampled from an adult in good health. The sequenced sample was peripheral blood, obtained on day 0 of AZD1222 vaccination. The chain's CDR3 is CASSQEGGIGSGANVLTF. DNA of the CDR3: TGCGCCAGCAGCCAAGAAGGGGGAATAGGATCTGGGGCCAACGTCCTGACTTTC.